The rows below give T cell receptor beta chains drawn from one sample of a study of cytotoxic CD8 clonotypes in ibrutinib-treated CLL. Measured with immunoSEQ multiplex PCR; TCRdb has only the in-frame clones, and not every one. The sample lists around 41,000 clones, under 80% occurring once. Sequenced here: PBMCs, sampled at disease progression, from a patient treated with ibrutinib. These receptors all stem from a human donor with chronic lymphocytic leukemia. CDR3s leave out the opening cysteine and the closing phenylalanine or tryptophan. The D gene is left open where the match is weak. Clone size appears in some rows only: once, few, many, or a class for an expanded clone.

NA	TRBV4-1	NA	TRBJ1-1	ASSLGGAGGWMNTEAF
NA	TRBV7-9	NA	TRBJ2-2	ATPSVTGELF
NA	TRBV6-1	NA	TRBJ1-1	ASRTNGAMNTEAF
NA	TRBV2	NA	TRBJ2-1	ASGRLGAGEQF
few	TRBV18	NA	TRBJ2-4	ASSPSDSKNIQY
once	TRBV6-5	NA	TRBJ1-1	ASSPTVNTEAF
NA	TRBV7-9	NA	TRBJ1-3	ASSPEGRNTIY
NA	TRBV6-1	NA	TRBJ2-7	ASSDGGSPVEQY
NA	TRBV7-9	TRBD2	TRBJ2-3	ASRLAGVRTDTQY
few	TRBV15	NA	TRBJ1-5	ATSRAVTAGDPNQPQH
NA	TRBV28	TRBD1	TRBJ1-5	ASSFVGQGVGSNQPQH
NA	TRBV6-4	NA	TRBJ2-2	ASSEEQGGELF
few	TRBV5-1	NA	TRBJ2-2	ASSLEIYTGELF
NA	TRBV7-8	NA	TRBJ2-5	ASSPPGRRKETQY
NA	TRBV28	TRBD1	TRBJ1-1	ASTLTGGRTEAF
few	TRBV28	NA	TRBJ1-5	ASTSRISNQPQH
NA	TRBV4-1	TRBD2	TRBJ2-2	ASSHITSGRTGELF
few	TRBV7-8	NA	TRBJ1-5	ASSLGDRNQPQH
NA	TRBV28	NA	TRBJ2-1	ASSLVGGPETSYNEQF
NA	TRBV5-1	NA	TRBJ2-5	ASSLEHQETQY
NA	TRBV10-1	NA	TRBJ2-7	ASSPGDRPYEQY
NA	TRBV7-3	TRBD2	TRBJ2-2	ASSSPGLAGGPPGELF
NA	TRBV30	NA	TRBJ2-7	AWKQPHLYEQY
NA	TRBV10-1	TRBD1	TRBJ1-1	ASSSSDRGLNTEAF
NA	TRBV7-9	TRBD2	TRBJ2-3	ASSLSGGATDTQY
few	TRBV7-2	NA	TRBJ1-1	ASREQVNTEAF
NA	TRBV5-1	NA	TRBJ2-7	ASSLTTEVYEQY
NA	TRBV18	NA	TRBJ1-5	ASSPQETNGQPQH
few	TRBV30	TRBD1	TRBJ1-6	AGRQGSSYNSPLH
NA	TRBV29-1	NA	TRBJ1-1	SVDPNTEAF
NA	TRBV7-9	NA	TRBJ2-3	ASSLVGFTDTQY
NA	TRBV5-6	NA	TRBJ1-2	ASSLRGDPYGYT
NA	TRBV25-1	NA	TRBJ1-2	ASSGTREANYGYT
NA	TRBV7-2	NA	TRBJ2-1	ASLRFGQVNNEQF
NA	TRBV11-1	NA	TRBJ2-1	ASSFPAGDEQF
NA	TRBV5-1	NA	TRBJ2-1	ASSSMKYNEQF
few	TRBV7-9	NA	TRBJ1-2	ASSLEGVGYT
NA	TRBV6-4	NA	TRBJ2-5	ASSEYGGRETQY
NA	TRBV25-1	NA	TRBJ2-7	ASSESLGEQY
few	TRBV6-5	NA	TRBJ1-1	ASSYSKRAEAF
NA	TRBV19	NA	TRBJ1-1	ASSILAGNTEAF